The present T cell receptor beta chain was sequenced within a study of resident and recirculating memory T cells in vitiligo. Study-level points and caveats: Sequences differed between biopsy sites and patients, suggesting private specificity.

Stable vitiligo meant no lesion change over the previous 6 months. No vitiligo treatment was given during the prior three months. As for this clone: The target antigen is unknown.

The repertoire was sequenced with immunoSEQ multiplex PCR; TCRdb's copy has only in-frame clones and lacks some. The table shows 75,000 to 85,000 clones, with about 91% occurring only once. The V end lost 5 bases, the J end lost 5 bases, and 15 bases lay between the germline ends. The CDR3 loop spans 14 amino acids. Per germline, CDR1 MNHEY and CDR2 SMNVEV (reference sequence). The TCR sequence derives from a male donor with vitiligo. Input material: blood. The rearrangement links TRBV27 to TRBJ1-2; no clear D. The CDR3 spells CASSRRAKDYGYTF. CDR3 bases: TGTGCCAGCAGTCGGAGAGCTAAGGATTATGGCTACACCTTC.